This TCR beta chain appears in the sequencing data of a study of blood T cell repertoires in COVID-19. Study summary: PBMCs, B-cell-depleted T cells, or T cells were the source of the cDNA or gDNA that made up the material.

This clone was observed a handful of times. In germline, CDR1 is MNHEY, CDR2 SMNVEV (reference sequence). V gave up 6 bases and J gave up 3 bases, with 8 bases separating them. The CDR3 is 13 residues long. Recruited during active infection, patients (from Seattle) were subsequently followed longitudinally. Generated by immunoSEQ multiplex PCR, the TCRdb table keeps only in-frame clones and is missing some. Among more than 95,000 clones listed, 92% were seen once. The genes are TRBV27 and TRBJ2-2; D might be TRBD1 (6 bases). Sequencing was carried out using peripheral blood. The TCR was taken from a man aged 50 to 59 with COVID-19, enrolled during active disease. The CDR3 loop reads CASRQGHTGELFF. The CDR3 coding sequence is TGTGCCAGCAGACAGGGTCACACCGGGGAGCTGTTTTTT.